This T cell receptor beta chain is drawn from a study of blood T cell repertoires in COVID-19. Whole-study context: Sites in the United States, Italy and Spain provided acute and convalescent COVID-19 samples. The cDNA or gDNA used as material had been derived from T cells, B-cell-depleted T cells, or PBMCs.

Per the authors' pipeline: Estimated nucleated cell counts came from reference gene primer amplification. TCRdb keeps only in-frame clones here, not all; method: immunoSEQ multiplex PCR. For V, J and clone size, that table is used; D and trimming come from the DNA. The sample holds approximately 150,000 clones; around 80% are singletons and the top ten take over 4%. It was within 2 weeks before study entry that exposed participants met a COVID-19 case. The CDR3 sequence is 13 residues long. CDR1 and CDR2 from the germline V gene are SQVTM and ANQGSEA. The J segment lost 5 bases and the V segment lost 6 bases, leaving 9 bases of the junction unmatched.

V usage is TRBV29-1 and J usage is TRBJ2-5; 7 bases are a match to TRBD1. The specimen sequenced was PBMCs or T cells enriched from blood (not recorded which). The TCR comes from a man between 65 and 79 years old who had been exposed to COVID-19. The CDR3 DNA is TGCAGCGTGGAGAAGGGGGCGCCGGAGACCCAGTACTTC. This gives the protein CSVEKGAPETQYF.